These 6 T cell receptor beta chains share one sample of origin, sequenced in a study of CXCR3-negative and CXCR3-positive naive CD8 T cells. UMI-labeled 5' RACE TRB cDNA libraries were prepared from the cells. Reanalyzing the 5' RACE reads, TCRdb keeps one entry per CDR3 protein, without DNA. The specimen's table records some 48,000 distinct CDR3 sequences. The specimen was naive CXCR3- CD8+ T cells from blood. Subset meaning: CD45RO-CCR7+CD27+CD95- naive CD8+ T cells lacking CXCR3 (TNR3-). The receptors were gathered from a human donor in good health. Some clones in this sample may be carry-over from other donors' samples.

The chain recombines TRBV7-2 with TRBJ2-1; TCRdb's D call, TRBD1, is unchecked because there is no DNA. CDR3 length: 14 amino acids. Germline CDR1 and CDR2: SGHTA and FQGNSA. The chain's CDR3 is CASSFKGGSNEQFF.

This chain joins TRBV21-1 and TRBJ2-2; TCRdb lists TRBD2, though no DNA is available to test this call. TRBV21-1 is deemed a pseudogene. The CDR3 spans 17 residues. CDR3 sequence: CASAKGGGPSCTGELFF.

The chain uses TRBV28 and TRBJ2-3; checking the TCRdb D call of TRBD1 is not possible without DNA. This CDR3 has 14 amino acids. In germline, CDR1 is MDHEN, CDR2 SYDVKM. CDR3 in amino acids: CASRRQLSTDTQYF.

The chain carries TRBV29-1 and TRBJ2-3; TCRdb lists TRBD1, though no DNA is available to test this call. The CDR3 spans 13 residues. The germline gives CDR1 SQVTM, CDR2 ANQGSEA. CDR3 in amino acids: CSVWTGRTDTQYF.

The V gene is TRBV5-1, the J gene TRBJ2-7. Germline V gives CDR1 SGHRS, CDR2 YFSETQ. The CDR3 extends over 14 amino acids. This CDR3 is CASSFAGDSYEQYF.

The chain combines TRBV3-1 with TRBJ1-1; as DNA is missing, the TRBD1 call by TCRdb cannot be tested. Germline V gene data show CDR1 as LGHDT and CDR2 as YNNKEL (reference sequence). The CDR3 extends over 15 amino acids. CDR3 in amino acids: CASSPGQGMNTEAFF.